The clone carrying this TCR beta chain was detected only a few times. Unique molecular identifiers were used to barcode this TCRbeta library. TCRdb itself ran the PCR reads through MiXCR, one entry per CDR3 protein. The table shows just over 350,000 distinct CDR3 sequences, with 10% to 15% occurring only once. This sample was taken from a study of T-cell reconstitution after alpha-beta-depleted transplantation in children. The CDR3 spans 12 residues. CDR1 is GTSNPN and CDR2 is SVGIG in the germline V gene (reference sequence). Trimming pared 7 bases from V and 4 bases from J, leaving 10 bases between.

Sequenced material: PBMCs, taken from the stem cell graft. The chain employs TRBV30 and TRBJ2-2; D unresolved. The receptor was derived from a human donor who donated a stem cell graft to a child with Fanconi anemia. CDR3 coding DNA: TGTGCCTCGGTCGGAACCACCGGGGAGCTGTTTTTT. As protein: CASVGTTGELFF.